The 25 T cell receptor beta chains below all came from one sample that was sequenced in a study of shared clonotypes between healthy human individuals. The protocol was immunoSEQ multiplex PCR, while the TCRdb copy is restricted to in-frame clones and leaves out a portion. Found here are roughly 2.4 million clones, 90% to 96% of them singletons; the top ten hold roughly 0.13%. Sequenced: naive CD4+ T cells sorted from blood. Subset reported: CD45RA+ positively selected. The receptor source for this set is a man aged 18-30 years in good health.

About this clone itself: Other DNA sequences in the sample encode the same CDR3. The rearrangement uses TRBV2 and TRBJ2-7; D ambiguous. The CDR3 length is 11 residues. Germline V lookup: CDR1 SNHLY, CDR2 FYNNEI. Trimming removed 3 bases from V and 4 bases from J, with 4 bases in between. CDR3 DNA: TGTGCCAGCAGTGATCGTTACGAGCAGTACTTC. This encodes CASSDRYEQYF.

This clone was observed once. The chain combines TRBV5-1 with TRBJ1-4; D uncertain. The CDR3 is made up of 14 amino acids. Germline CDR1 reads SGHRS; CDR2 reads YFSETQ. Trimming left V 2 bases short and J 8 bases short, with 13 bases between. The CDR3 loop is CASSFGAVGEKLFF. In DNA, the CDR3 is TGCGCCAGCAGCTTCGGCGCAGTGGGGGAAAAACTGTTTTTT.

The V gene is TRBV2, the J gene TRBJ2-5; maybe TRBD2 (5 bases). The germline V gene encodes CDR1 SNHLY and CDR2 FYNNEI. The CDR3 is 12 residues long. V lost 5 bases and J 6 bases, leaving 10 bases between the germline ends. The CDR3 nucleotides read TGTGCCAGCAGTTCCCCCGGGAAGACCCAGTACTTC. This translates into CASSSPGKTQYF.

The V and J genes are TRBV29-1 and TRBJ2-3; 16 bases are shared with TRBD2. Germline CDR1 and CDR2: SQVTM and ANQGSEA. This CDR3 spans 17 amino acids. Losses at the gene ends were 5 bases for V and 0 bases for J; bases not matched to a gene: 5. This CDR3 is CSVSGTSGRASTDTQYF. The DNA of the CDR3 is TGCAGCGTTTCCGGGACTAGCGGGAGGGCGAGCACAGATACGCAGTATTTT.

The chain carries TRBV7-2 and TRBJ1-1, with D uncertain. There are 18 residues in the CDR3. CDR1 and CDR2 (germline): SGHTA, FQGNSA. Trimming stripped 4 bases from V and 0 bases from J, with 21 bases between. This CDR3 is CASSSRPYSSNLNTEAFF. The CDR3 region has the DNA TGTGCCAGCAGCTCCCGCCCCTACAGCAGTAATTTGAACACTGAAGCTTTCTTT.

This chain links TRBV6-5 with TRBJ2-5, with TRBD2 matching over 15 bases. CDR3 length: 15 amino acids. V was pared by 4 bases and J by 6 bases, with 3 bases of the junction left unmatched. The germline CDR1 and CDR2 sequences are MNHEY and SVGAGI. The CDR3 nucleotides are TGTGCCAGCAGTTTAGGGACTAGCGGGGGGAAGACCCAGTACTTC. The encoded protein is CASSLGTSGGKTQYF.

This chain joins TRBV28 and TRBJ1-5; D possibly corresponds to TRBD1 (6 bases). Between the trimmed V and J ends, which lost 3 bases and 5 bases, there was a span of 14 bases. The germline V gene encodes CDR1 MDHEN and CDR2 SYDVKM. The CDR3 spans 15 residues. The CDR3 here is CASSFRGAGDQPQHF. DNA of the CDR3: TGTGCCAGCAGTTTCAGGGGAGCGGGCGATCAGCCCCAGCATTTT.

The rearrangement joins TRBV27 to TRBJ2-3; 9 nucleotides match TRBD2. The CDR3 is made up of 15 amino acids. The V and J ends lost 6 bases and 4 bases, in that order; junction bases with no gene match: 8. Germline CDR1 reads MNHEY; CDR2 reads SMNVEV (reference sequence). DNA of the CDR3: TGTGCCAGCAGCCTTGGGGGACTAGCATCAGATACGCAGTATTTT. As protein: CASSLGGLASDTQYF.

The rearrangement links TRBV6-1 to TRBJ2-4; a possible D gene is TRBD2 (5 bases). Trimming removed 5 bases from V and 3 bases from J, with 14 bases in between. The CDR3 contains 15 residues. The V gene's germline CDR1 is MNHNS and CDR2 SASEGT. The CDR3 here is CASSFDYAGKNIQYF. The CDR3, as DNA: TGTGCCAGCAGTTTCGACTATGCGGGCAAAAACATTCAGTACTTC.

V gene TRBV6-5 combines with J gene TRBJ1-1; D not resolved. Trimming pared 5 bases from V and 0 bases from J, leaving 7 bases between. Germline V CDR1 and CDR2: MNHEY, SVGAGI. The CDR3 has 13 amino acids. The CDR3 coding sequence is TGTGCCAGCAGTCCCCGGATGAACACTGAAGCTTTCTTT. Amino acids: CASSPRMNTEAFF.

The V gene is TRBV18, the J gene TRBJ1-1; the D gene is possibly TRBD1 (5 bases). The CDR3 extends over 13 amino acids. Germline V gene sequence: CDR1 KGHSH, CDR2 LQKENI. V lost 3 bases and J 5 bases, leaving 10 bases between the germline ends. Written as DNA, the CDR3 is TGTGCCAGCTCACCGATAGGGGAGACTGAAGCTTTCTTT. As protein: CASSPIGETEAFF.

The sample holds one count of this clone. Here the CDR3 DNA reads TGTGCCAGCAGTCGGGGAGGCAGTACGATCTCTGGGGCCAACGTCCTGACTTTC. This gives the protein CASSRGGSTISGANVLTF. J is TRBJ2-6 and V is TRBV28; perhaps TRBD2 as D (6 bases). The CDR3 is 18 residues long. Trimming removed 5 bases at V and 0 bases at J, with 17 bases between. Per germline, CDR1 MDHEN and CDR2 SYDVKM.

The V gene is TRBV20-1, the J gene TRBJ1-1; unclear D gene. Germline V CDR1 and CDR2: DFQATT, SNEGSKA (reference sequence). The CDR3 consists of 10 residues. V shed 3 bases and J shed 8 bases, with 7 bases lying between them. The CDR3 coding sequence is TGCAGTGCTAGGAGATGGGAAGCTTTCTTT. Its protein product is CSARRWEAFF.

The gene calls are TRBV6-5 and TRBJ1-6; possible D gene TRBD1, 6 bases. With 5 bases removed from V and 7 bases from J, the gap between germline ends came to 6 bases. Germline lookup yields CDR1 MNHEY and CDR2 SVGAGI. The CDR3 covers 12 residues. CDR3: CASSGQNSPLHF. CDR3 DNA sequence: TGTGCCAGCAGTGGACAGAATTCACCCCTCCACTTT.

The chain links TRBV7-9 to TRBJ2-5; maybe TRBD1 (6 bases). Trimming took off 4 bases at V and 5 bases at J, with 17 bases between the two ends. This CDR3 region has 15 residues. Per the germline V gene, CDR1 is SEHNR and CDR2 is FQNEAQ (reference sequence). CDR3 nucleotide sequence: TGTGCCAGCAGCTACAGGGTTTGGAGTGAGGAGACCCAGTACTTC. It codes for CASSYRVWSEETQYF. The whole variable domain, filled in from reference TRBV7-9 and TRBJ2-5, reads DTGVSQNPRHKITKRGQNVTFRCDPISEHNRLYWYRQTLGQGPEFLTYFQNEAQLEKSRLLSDRFSAERPKGSFSTLEIQRTEQGDSAMYLCASSYRVWSEETQYFGPGTRLLVL.

The chain is built from TRBV5-1 and TRBJ2-5; D might be TRBD2 (6 bases). The CDR3 sequence is 15 residues long. From germline, CDR1 is SGHRS and CDR2 YFSETQ. The V gene lost 4 bases and the J gene lost 5 bases, with 18 bases spanning the gap. In nucleotides, the CDR3 is TGCGCCAGCAGCCCCACTACCGGGAGTGGGGAGACCCAGTACTTC. It encodes CASSPTTGSGETQYF.

V is TRBV10-3 and J is TRBJ2-5; no firm D call. CDR1 and CDR2 (germline): ENHRY, SYGVKD. The CDR3 loop spans 15 amino acids. With 4 bases removed from V and 5 bases from J, the gap between germline ends came to 17 bases. The CDR3 DNA follows: TGTGCCATCAGTGTCGCCTTGGGCACCGGGGAGACCCAGTACTTC. Its translation is CAISVALGTGETQYF.

In DNA form, the CDR3 reads TGCGCCAGCAGCCCACGGGGCGTACAGGGGACCTACGAGCAGTACTTC. The encoded protein is CASSPRGVQGTYEQYF. The J gene is TRBJ2-7, the V gene TRBV5-1, with TRBD1 matching 7 bases. The CDR3 sequence is 16 residues long. V gave up 4 bases and J gave up 2 bases; unmatched junction bases: 12. Germline V gives CDR1 SGHRS, CDR2 YFSETQ.

CDR3 residues: CASSPTGSETQYF. In DNA, the CDR3 is TGTGCCAGCTCACCAACGGGTTCAGAGACCCAGTACTTC. The chain joins TRBV18 to TRBJ2-5; D uncertain. This CDR3 is built from 13 residues. Looked up from germline, CDR1 is KGHSH and CDR2 is LQKENI. The V end lost 2 bases, the J end lost 4 bases, and 8 bases lay between the germline ends.

The chain combines TRBV7-9 with TRBJ2-5, with D perhaps matching TRBD1 or TRBD2 (5 bases each). The germline V gene has CDR1 SEHNR and CDR2 FQNEAQ (reference sequence). The CDR3 contains 13 residues. Deletions cut 7 bases from V and 1 base from J, with 10 bases between. The CDR3 is CASKFGTQETQYF. The CDR3 DNA follows: TGTGCCAGCAAATTCGGGACCCAAGAGACCCAGTACTTC.

V gene TRBV7-2 combines with J gene TRBJ2-3; 11 bases line up with TRBD2. V shed 1 base and J 11 bases; nucleotides not matched to a gene: 11. Germline V gives CDR1 SGHTA, CDR2 FQGNSA. This CDR3 is 16 amino acids long. The CDR3 bases are TGTGCCAGCAGCTTAGGAGGGACTAGCGGCGGGAGGGGGCAGTATTTT. The encoded protein is CASSLGGTSGGRGQYF.

The genes are TRBV5-1 and TRBJ1-4; TRBD1 matches 7 bases. The V segment lost 5 bases and the J segment 3 bases; nucleotides outside the gene matches: 10. The CDR3 covers 16 residues. CDR1 is SGHRS and CDR2 is YFSETQ in the germline V gene. In nucleotides, the CDR3 is TGCGCCAGCAGTCCAGGACAGGAGAGGTCTAATGAAAAACTGTTTTTT. Translated, it gives CASSPGQERSNEKLFF.

The chain uses TRBV7-6 and TRBJ2-3; 9 positions agree with TRBD2. The CDR3 consists of 15 residues. V trimming: 3 bases; J trimming: 2 bases; junction bases outside the gene matches: 3. Germline V gene lookup returns CDR1 SGHVS and CDR2 FNYEAQ. The CDR3 DNA is TGTGCCAGCAGCTTCCTAGCGGGAACCACAGATACGCAGTATTTT. Translating it yields CASSFLAGTTDTQYF.

The gene calls are TRBV21-1 and TRBJ1-2. TRBV21-1 is a pseudogene segment. This CDR3 is 12 amino acids long. CDR3 DNA sequence: TGTGCCCGGGGGGCAGGAGAGTATGGCTACACCTTC. Its translation: CARGAGEYGYTF.

The sample holds one count of this clone. The J gene is TRBJ2-5, the V gene TRBV2; D ambiguous. The CDR3 totals 14 residues. The ends were cut back, 6 bases at V and 4 bases at J, with 15 bases in the middle. The germline V gene has CDR1 SNHLY and CDR2 FYNNEI. CDR3 nucleotide sequence: TGTGCCAGCAGACCCAGAGTGGTTGGAGAGACCCAGTACTTC. Residues: CASRPRVVGETQYF. Full variable domain (rest looked up from reference TRBV2 and TRBJ2-5): EPEVTQTPSHQVTQMGQEVILRCVPISNHLYFYWYRQILGQKVEFLVSFYNNEISEKSEIFDDQFSVERPDGSNFTLKIRSTKLEDSAMYFCASRPRVVGETQYFGPGTRLLVL.